Following are 29 T cell receptor beta chains from one sample sequenced in a study of persistence of HIV-infected CD4 T cells. Sequencing used immunoSEQ version 4 in survey mode. Only in-frame clones appear in the TCRdb table, and some are missing; sequencing was by immunoSEQ multiplex PCR. The sample gives approximately 46,000 clones, 75% to 90% of which show up once; 3.3% is in the top ten. This nonspecific control used anti-CD3/anti-CD28 bead stimulation of CD4+ T cells. Sorting of responding CD4+ T cells relied on upregulated CD40 ligand together with CD69. Their recognized antigens are unknown. Source: CD4+ T cells sorted from PBMCs after roughly 20-hour stimulation, taken from a patient who received antiretroviral therapy. The source is an adult woman with HIV who was CMV-seropositive.

In its sample, this clone was seen once. The rearrangement joins TRBV11-1 to TRBJ1-2, with no clear D. Trimming cost V 2 bases and J 3 bases, with 7 bases left between them. The V gene's germline CDR1 is SGHAT and CDR2 FQDESV (reference sequence). The length of the CDR3 is 13 residues. The CDR3 nucleotides read TGTGCCAGCAGCTTAAATTCAGACTATGGCTACACCTTC. It specifies CASSLNSDYGYTF.

The J gene is TRBJ2-7, the V gene TRBV7-2; possible D gene TRBD1, 6 bases. Germline assignment: CDR1 SGHTA and CDR2 FQGNSA. This CDR3 has 14 amino acids. Trimming took off 3 bases at V and 2 bases at J, with 11 bases between the two ends. The CDR3 spells CASSFPGDPYEQYF. The CDR3 coding sequence is TGTGCCAGCAGCTTCCCAGGGGACCCCTACGAGCAGTACTTC.

The J gene is TRBJ1-3, the V gene TRBV6-6, with 7 bases that match TRBD1. J lost 2 bases, V lost 2 bases, and 6 bases had no gene match. Germline CDR1 is MNHNY and CDR2 is SVGAGI (reference sequence). The CDR3 totals 16 residues. CDR3 sequence reads: CASSYPMTGPGNTIYF. CDR3 in DNA: TGTGCCAGCAGTTACCCCATGACAGGGCCTGGAAACACCATATATTTT.

The CDR3 DNA sequence: TGCAGCGTGAAGGCCCTAGGGCCCCTCGACACCGGGGAGCTGTTTTTT. Translated, it gives CSVKALGPLDTGELFF. The J gene is TRBJ2-2, the V gene TRBV29-1; D gene unclear. Germline loops: CDR1 SQVTM, CDR2 ANQGSEA. The CDR3 totals 16 residues. V gave up 6 bases and J gave up 3 bases, with 20 bases separating them.

V and J are TRBV7-3 and TRBJ1-2; 9 bases match TRBD1. Germline CDR1 is SGHTA and CDR2 is FQGTGA. This CDR3 comprises 14 residues. V gave up 2 bases and J gave up 10 bases; unmatched junction bases: 8. The CDR3 protein is CASSLSTGGVDYTF. As DNA, the CDR3 is TGTGCCAGCAGCTTATCCACAGGGGGCGTTGACTACACCTTC.

This chain joins TRBV3-1 (or the pseudogene TRBV3-2) and TRBJ1-1; no reliable D call. Trimming stripped 0 bases from V and 3 bases from J, with 11 bases between. CDR3 length: 15 residues. From germline, CDR1 is LGHDT and CDR2 YNNKEL (reference sequence). The CDR3 coding sequence is TGTGCCAGCAGCCAAGACGGGGTGTCGGACACTGAAGCTTTCTTT. This translates into CASSQDGVSDTEAFF.

This chain connects TRBV30 to TRBJ1-1; D remains ambiguous. The germline CDR1 and CDR2 sequences are GTSNPN and SVGIG (reference sequence). V was pared by 5 bases and J by 2 bases, with 12 bases between. CDR3 length: 13 residues. CDR3 nucleotide sequence: TGTGCCTGGGGTAAGACGGGTAACACTGAAGCTTTCTTT. Translation gives CAWGKTGNTEAFF.

This chain links TRBV27 with TRBJ1-2; the D is unclear. Germline V gene lookup returns CDR1 MNHEY and CDR2 SMNVEV (reference sequence). Trimming removed 4 bases at V and 1 base at J, with 4 bases between. The CDR3 loop spans 12 amino acids. The chain's CDR3 is CASSSRNYGYTF. The CDR3 DNA is TGTGCCAGCAGTTCCCGTAACTATGGCTACACCTTC.

The rearrangement links TRBV9 to TRBJ2-7, with D unclear. CDR3 length: 12 residues. Germline-derived CDR1 and CDR2 are SGDLS and YYNGEE. Trimming shortened V by 2 bases and J by 3 bases, and 6 bases separated the two germline ends. Here the CDR3 DNA reads TGTGCCAGCAGCGTGGATGACTACGAGCAGTACTTC. It codes for CASSVDDYEQYF.

The chain employs TRBV5-1 and TRBJ2-1; D possibly corresponds to TRBD2 (6 bases). Trimming removed 3 bases at V and 0 bases at J, with 22 bases between. This CDR3 has 19 amino acids. CDR1 and CDR2 from the germline V gene are SGHRS and YFSETQ. This CDR3 is CASSSTPRERASSYNEQFF. The CDR3 DNA sequence: TGCGCCAGCAGCTCAACGCCCCGAGAGCGGGCCAGCTCCTACAATGAGCAGTTCTTC.

The gene calls are TRBV5-4 and TRBJ2-3, with TRBD2 matching over 11 bases. The CDR3 has 17 amino acids. Germline values: CDR1 SGHNT, CDR2 YYREEE (reference sequence). The V gene end was trimmed by 5 bases and the J gene end by 3 bases; junction bases not matched to a gene: 11. CDR3 DNA sequence: TGTGCCAGCAGTCAAGATAGCGGGGGGGCCGGTACAGATACGCAGTATTTT. It specifies CASSQDSGGAGTDTQYF.

The CDR3: CASSYRTGNTEAFF. In DNA form, the CDR3 reads TGTGCCAGCAGTTACCGGACAGGCAACACTGAAGCTTTCTTT. J is TRBJ1-1 and V is TRBV6-2 or TRBV6-3; TRBD1 aligns across 7 bases. Looked up from germline, CDR1 is MNHEY and CDR2 is SVGEGT. V lost 2 bases and J lost 2; bases outside the gene matches: 2. The CDR3 totals 14 residues.

This chain uses TRBV7-3 with TRBJ2-1, with D tentatively TRBD2 (6 bases). The CDR3 is 15 residues long. Germline CDR1 SGHTA, CDR2 FQGTGA. V shed 4 bases and J shed 9 bases, with 19 bases lying between them. The CDR3 nucleotides are TGTGCCAGCAGCTCTACGACTACCGCGGGGAGTGAGCAGTTCTTC. Amino acids: CASSSTTTAGSEQFF.

The V call is TRBV20-1, the J call TRBJ1-2, with a possible D match to TRBD1 (5 bases). This CDR3 is 12 amino acids long. V lost 3 bases and J 8 bases, leaving 13 bases between the germline ends. Germline lookup yields CDR1 DFQATT and CDR2 SNEGSKA (reference sequence). DNA for the CDR3: TGCAGTGCTAGTAGGGGCGCGGCGGGCTACACCTTC. As protein: CSASRGAAGYTF.

The V gene is TRBV5-1, the J gene TRBJ1-1, with 7 bases matching TRBD1. The germline V gene encodes CDR1 SGHRS and CDR2 YFSETQ. V lost 3 bases, J lost 7 bases, and 3 bases stayed unmatched. This CDR3 region has 12 residues. The CDR3 region has the DNA TGCGCCAGCAGCTCCTGGGACAGTGAAGCTTTCTTT. As protein: CASSSWDSEAFF.

J is TRBJ1-6 and V is TRBV5-1; 7 positions match TRBD1. V shed 6 bases and J 7 bases; nucleotides not matched to a gene: 7. Germline loops: CDR1 SGHRS, CDR2 YFSETQ. The CDR3 contains 14 residues. Here the CDR3 reads CASTLGQANSPLHF. Here the CDR3 DNA reads TGCGCCAGCACCTTAGGACAGGCCAATTCACCCCTCCACTTT.

The chain links TRBV29-1 to TRBJ2-1; D call uncertain. Trimming removed 3 bases from V and 9 bases from J, with 6 bases in between. The CDR3 extends over 10 amino acids. CDR1 is SQVTM, CDR2 ANQGSEA, per germline. The CDR3 coding sequence is TGCAGCGTTGACGGTGGTGAGCAGTTCTTC. Its translation is CSVDGGEQFF.

The rearrangement uses TRBV5-8 and TRBJ2-5; TRBD1 agrees at 7 bases. V was pared by 4 bases and J by 2 bases, with 5 bases of the junction left unmatched. CDR3 length: 14 amino acids. From germline, CDR1 is SGHTS and CDR2 YDEGEE. The CDR3 loop reads CASSDRAGQETQYF. DNA for the CDR3: TGTGCCAGCAGCGACAGGGCAGGTCAAGAGACCCAGTACTTC.

V and J are TRBV5-3 and TRBJ1-2; D not resolved. TRBV5-3 has ORF status, its function being uncertain. Trimming shortened V by 0 bases and J by 0 bases, and 6 bases separated the two germline ends. This CDR3 has 14 residues. In DNA, the CDR3 is TGTGCCAGAAGCTTGGCCGTAGCTAACTATGGCTACACCTTC. It encodes CARSLAVANYGYTF.

This chain uses TRBV28 with TRBJ1-2, with D perhaps matching TRBD1 (5 bases). The CDR3 has 14 amino acids. V lost 6 bases and J 8 bases, leaving 19 bases between the germline ends. Germline assignment: CDR1 MDHEN and CDR2 SYDVKM. Written as DNA, the CDR3 is TGTGCCAGCAGACACACGGGTGGGGCGCTGGGCTACACCTTC. It is translated as CASRHTGGALGYTF.

The chain carries TRBV24-1 and TRBJ2-2; 7 positions agree with TRBD1. V shed 4 bases, J shed 1 base, and the junction held 5 bases outside the gene matches. This CDR3 has 16 residues. The germline CDR1 and CDR2 sequences are KGHDR and SFDVKD. Here the CDR3 reads CATSEHRGVNTGELFF. CDR3 sequence (DNA): TGTGCCACCAGTGAACACAGGGGAGTGAACACCGGGGAGCTGTTTTTT.

The chain has TRBV11-3 and TRBJ2-7, with 9 bases identical to TRBD1. After removal of 4 bases from V and 6 bases from J, the junction contained 10 bases not matched to a gene. The CDR3 spans 15 residues. Germline lookup yields CDR1 SGHNT and CDR2 YENEEA. The CDR3 DNA reads TGTGCCAGCAGCTCCTCCGGGACAGGGCTCACCGAGCAGTACTTC. Its protein is CASSSSGTGLTEQYF.

The rearrangement joins TRBV29-1 to TRBJ1-1; no definite D call. This CDR3 spans 13 amino acids. V gave up 7 bases and J gave up 5 bases, with 17 bases separating them. Germline values: CDR1 SQVTM, CDR2 ANQGSEA. CDR3 in DNA: TGCAGCGCCACCGGTAGTTCGTGGACTGAAGCTTTCTTT. Encoded protein: CSATGSSWTEAFF.

The CDR3, as DNA: TGTGCCAGCAGCCGACAGGCCTACAATGAGCAGTTCTTC. Translating gives CASSRQAYNEQFF. The chain is built from TRBV7-3 and TRBJ2-1; TRBD1 might be the D (6 bases). The germline V and J ends were trimmed by 5 bases and 2 bases, with 7 bases remaining between them. The CDR3 runs to 13 residues. Germline CDR1 is SGHTA and CDR2 is FQGTGA.

The V gene is TRBV19, the J gene TRBJ1-1, with TRBD1 matching over 8 bases. CDR1 is LNHDA and CDR2 is SQIVND in the germline V gene (reference sequence). CDR3 length: 16 amino acids. The V and J ends lost 5 bases and 5 bases, in that order; junction bases with no gene match: 13. The CDR3 spells CASSPPRTGRWTEAFF. The CDR3 nucleotides read TGTGCCAGTAGTCCACCTCGGACAGGGCGATGGACTGAAGCTTTCTTT. The variable domain in full, with the rest retrieved from reference TRBV19 and TRBJ1-1, is DGGITQSPKYLFRKEGQNVTLSCEQNLNHDAMYWYRQDPGQGLRLIYYSQIVNDFQKGDIAEGYSVSREKKESFPLTVTSAQKNPTAFYLCASSPPRTGRWTEAFFGQGTRLTVV.

This chain uses TRBV30 with TRBJ1-6; 10 nucleotides align to TRBD1. The CDR3 has 18 residues. Trimming took 4 bases from V and 1 from J; bases not matched to a gene: 10. Germline V gene data show CDR1 as GTSNPN and CDR2 as SVGIG (reference sequence). CDR3 residues: CAWIRKDRGRSYNSPLHF. The CDR3 DNA reads as TGTGCCTGGATAAGGAAGGACAGGGGGAGGTCCTATAATTCACCCCTCCACTTT.

The V call is TRBV29-1, the J call TRBJ2-5; D uncertain. V was cut by 4 bases and J by 4 bases, with 4 bases left in between. The CDR3 loop spans 10 amino acids. The germline gives CDR1 SQVTM, CDR2 ANQGSEA. The CDR3 loop is CSVGIETQYF. The CDR3 DNA follows: TGCAGCGTTGGGATAGAGACCCAGTACTTC.

This rearrangement joins TRBV15 to TRBJ1-5; D is possibly TRBD1 (5 bases). Trimming cost V 5 bases and J 2 bases, with 13 bases left between them. The CDR3 extends over 15 amino acids. The germline V gene encodes CDR1 LNHNV and CDR2 YYDKDF (reference sequence). Here the CDR3 DNA reads TGTGCCACCAGCTCGGGGCCTGTTCGCAATCAGCCCCAGCATTTT. Encoded protein: CATSSGPVRNQPQHF.

The chain links TRBV3-1 (or the pseudogene TRBV3-2) to TRBJ2-3; D may be TRBD1 (5 bases). The V end lost 0 bases, the J end lost 9 bases, and 16 bases lay between the germline ends. This CDR3 region has 15 residues. Germline-derived CDR1 and CDR2 are LGHDT and YNNKEL (reference sequence). CDR3 sequence (DNA): TGTGCCAGCAGCCAAGATAGAGGACAAGGTTCAACGCAGTATTTT. As protein: CASSQDRGQGSTQYF.